This TCR beta chain is drawn from a study of cytomegalovirus exposure and HLA in healthy donors (dated by TCRdb to about 2017). Background for the entire study: An earlier analysis of some 500 of the donors reported 250 to 300 Gb of sequence data and 117 million unique TCR beta sequences from about 200 million T cells. An early release covering approximately 600 HLA-typed donors comprised about 320 gigabases of sequencing data and approximately 85 million unique TCR sequences. Of the 398 genotyped donors, about 84% fell in the genetic ancestry cluster associated with self-reported Caucasian donors. The study was designed to test whether signatures of past pathogen exposure could be identified by cataloging public T cell receptors. The study used immunosequencing to profile the T cell repertoires of about 670 subjects and linked those repertoires to cytomegalovirus serostatus. Besides the first cohort of about 730 subjects, a separate validation cohort made up of around 120 different subjects was used. To predict cytomegalovirus infection status, the study brought together high-throughput TCR immunosequencing, statistical association of individual TCRs with disease status, and machine learning. A later analysis re-examined previously published TCR beta repertoires from around 670 donors and added high-resolution HLA genotyping to investigate patterns of TCR occurrence. Rather than using new phenotypic data, the later analysis identified candidate immune exposures from TCR beta sequences and from how often those sequences occurred across donors. In an earlier analysis of 550 to 700 of the donors, high-throughput TCR beta sequencing was used to judge whether each TCR beta V gene segment behaved as functional or pseudogenic. Donor age, sex, ethnicity and CMV serostatus were compiled together with the repertoire data. Genome-wide SNP genotypes for about 60% of the roughly 700 donors were used in a later genetic analysis, which treated that subset as a discovery cohort. Every repertoire in the discovery cohort had been generated on one and the same sequencing platform. Both class I and class II loci were covered by HLA typing, at four-digit resolution. The number of typed donors differed by locus: roughly 620-640 for A, B, C, DRB1 and DQB1; 500 to 550 for DQA1; about 600 for DPA1; and approximately 450 for DPB1. About 5 DR-DQ haplotypes were handled as single units for association and clustering, since linkage in the cohort was strong. Across some 400 genotyped donors of the cohort, an average of approximately 200,000 unique TCR beta nucleotide sequences per donor were sequenced, and roughly 20% of those sequences were non-productive.

The cohort was made up of 666 healthy bone marrow donors. At the time of sampling, every cohort member was nominally healthy, though immune exposures that went unrecorded were likely present. The donor tested CMV seropositive and was one of the 289 seropositive cohort members. Each donor provided a peripheral blood sample, and peripheral blood mononuclear cells were used for TCR beta sequencing. The Qiagen DNeasy Blood Extraction Kit was used to extract genomic DNA from the blood cell samples. The library was made by the immunoSEQ multiplex PCR assay. For the multiplex PCR, a mixture combining 60 forward primers for TCR Vbeta segments and 13 reverse primers for TCR Jbeta segments was used. Amplification of the CDR3 region of rearranged TCR beta genes was performed with a multiplex PCR assay on genomic DNA. The Illumina HiSeq System was used to sequence the amplified TCR beta libraries as 87-base-pair reads. The study's processing was this. A later analysis tallied about 77 million unique TCR beta chains across the 666 repertoires, and approximately 11 million of those chains were shared by two or more donors. Raw reads were error-corrected and collapsed into unique sequences by a nearest-neighbor algorithm in which closely related sequences were merged to remove PCR and sequencing errors. Alignment of CDR3 sequences to IMGT reference sequences was used to assign V, D and J gene segments. Each retained sequence needed at least a six-nucleotide match to both a V gene segment and a J gene segment. A rearrangement counted as productive if the CDR3 had no stop codons and remained in frame with V and J, and every other rearrangement counted as non-productive. Following IMGT convention, CDR3 was defined as the stretch from the second conserved V-encoded cysteine up to the conserved J-encoded phenylalanine. The earlier analysis of about 500 of the donors excluded sequences that lacked an unambiguous match to a single V gene segment. In an earlier analysis of 500 to 750 of the donors, V segments were called functional above 56.7% productive rearrangements and were called segregating when the between-donor standard deviation exceeded 5%. To diagnose cytomegalovirus status from the catalog of TCR beta chain sequences, a statistical classification framework was built. A later analysis assigned V and J genes by comparing TCR nucleotide sequences with IMGT/GENE-DB human TR gene sequences. Using the TCRdist pipeline, a later analysis assigned CDR3 sequences along with most-parsimonious VDJ recombination scenarios. In a later analysis, each TCR beta chain was defined by its CDR3 amino acid sequence together with its V-gene family, and reads without a unique V-gene family were excluded. As a way to deal with suspected cross-contamination and a sequencing artifact, a later analysis dropped approximately 570 nucleotide sequences that were highly shared and had low generation probability. A later analysis calculated a clonal expansion index for each public chain from normalized within-repertoire ranks of inferred template counts. Generation probabilities in a later analysis came from a VDJ recombination model fitted to out-of-frame rearrangements, and those results were checked against IGoR. A later analysis scored TCR-TCR, TCR-HLA and TCR-CMV co-occurrence with hypergeometric tests, applying a repertoire-size bias correction to TCR pairs. False discovery rates were estimated in a later analysis by permuting HLA or CMV assignments 20 times. A later analysis grouped co-occurring TCRs with DBSCAN, adding TCRdist sequence similarity when clustering within HLA-allele-positive subsets. Repertoires with fewer than 30,000 or more than 120,000 public chains, plus five repertoires with anomalous nucleotide sharing, were excluded from co-occurrence clustering. This immuneACCESS table, as held by TCRdb, lists in-frame sequences with V and J called but not all clones. Of the missing ones, under half trace to an unresolved V gene in checked studies; the others have no known cause. The V and J calls and clone size were taken over from that table, and D and trimming were inferred from the DNA. Here the sample has 150,000 to 250,000 clones; about four fifths occur a single time. The ten top clones hold over 1.5% of the sample.

The germline V gene (reference sequence) provides CDR1 MNHEY and CDR2 SMNVEV. From cysteine to phenylalanine, the CDR3 is 12 amino acids long. Of all the DNA, just the CDR3 is kept, 36 bases in frame from base 1. Deletion took 6 bases off V and 8 bases off J, with a span of 13 bases between the germline ends. Overall study outcomes, separate from this receptor: The earlier analysis of some 540 of the donors excluded 15 to 20 rarely observed V segments, including chromosome 9 orphons, because counts were too low. A few of the identified cytomegalovirus-associated TCR beta chains were confirmed in vitro to be specific for cytomegalovirus antigens. The presence/absence analyses assumed that sequencing depth was roughly uniform across donors, and that assumption may not be true. In a later analysis, some 17,000 TCR beta sequences were associated with specific HLA alleles at a false discovery rate of 0.05. The study gave a list of some 150 TCR beta chains associated with cytomegalovirus. When HLA alleles, especially DR and DQ, strongly co-occurred, attributing TCR associations to individual alleles was difficult. The only immune exposure information available for the cohort was CMV serostatus. According to a later genetic analysis, donors in an Asian-associated ancestry cluster had fewer N-insertions in productive TCRs than the approximately 630-donor mean. In a later genetic analysis, a missense DCLRE1C variant was associated with V-gene and J-gene trimming of TCR beta chains, and the association was replicated in an independent cohort. Most CMV-associated TCR beta chains appeared to be HLA-restricted in a later analysis, and the HLA associations seemed to be driven largely by CMV exposure. In a later analysis, HLA-associated TCR beta chains were found to be more clonally expanded and to have lower generation probabilities than equally common non-associated chains. According to a later analysis, TCR association rates differed among HLA loci, with DRB1 alleles showing the most associated TCRs and HLA-C alleles showing the fewest. According to the authors, the approach could potentially be generalized to other disease states and immunological phenotypes. Some IMGT-functional V segments, including TRBV6-2 and TRBV6-3, could not be told apart with the 87-base-pair reads, so those segments were excluded. In a later analysis, several top co-occurrence clusters were reported to appear linked to parvovirus B19, influenza, CMV and Epstein-Barr virus. Broadly in line with IMGT annotations, most TCR beta V segments showed up in productive rearrangements about 87% or about 30% of the time in an earlier analysis of several hundred of the donors. Most TCR sequences were seen in very few donors, while some public TCRs were found in many individuals. HLA typing was unavailable for some donors at each locus, so association tests used only the typed subset. Correlated functional status among segregating V segments might be attributable to linkage disequilibrium, but an unknown experimental factor could not be ruled out. A cluster of highly shared sequence variants was judged likely to represent a technical artifact of the sequencing pipeline. A further reported finding was that TCR beta sequences accurately predicted the HLA-A and HLA-B alleles for most subjects in the first cohort. This cohort had only TCR beta chains sequenced, and the lack of alpha or paired-chain data limited which features could be detected. The classifier was reported to diagnose cytomegalovirus status with high specificity and sensitivity in both the original cohort and the validation cohort.

Points on this clone: Its antigen specificity is not known. No base quality information exists; no much larger clone differs at one position.

The clonotype comes from a girl between 5 and 17 years old in good health and CMV-seropositive. The chain is assembled from TRBV27 and TRBJ1-2, and TRBD1 may be the D gene, going by 6 matching bases. The sample was PBMCs. The CDR3 loop reads CASREGGRGYTF. The sequenced DNA: TGTGCCAGCAGGGAAGGGGGTCGGGGCTACACCTTC.